The 29 T cell receptor beta chains below were found in one sample sequenced in a study of control samples from healthy donors and cancer patients. Sequencing was performed with immunoSEQ multiplex PCR; in TCRdb, only in-frame clones are kept and a portion is missing. Of more than 150,000 clones in the sample, nearly 95% were seen once. Sequenced sample: blood. The receptor set was obtained from a man aged 45 to 65 in good health.

The chain carries TRBV14 and TRBJ2-3, with 8 nucleotides matching TRBD2. The CDR3 spans 16 residues. Germline CDR1 is SGHDN and CDR2 is FVKESK. J was trimmed by 4 bases and V by 1 base; bases with no gene match: 7. DNA for the CDR3: TGTGCCAGCAGCCAAGGAGACGGGCGGGAGGCAGATACGCAGTATTTT. Translating gives CASSQGDGREADTQYF. The complete variable domain, with remaining parts taken from reference TRBV14 and TRBJ2-3, reads EAGVTQFPSHSVIEKGQTVTLRCDPISGHDNLYWYRRVMGKEIKFLLHFVKESKQDESGMPNNRFLAERTGGTYSTLKVQPAELEDSGVYFCASSQGDGREADTQYFGPGTRLTVL.

Here the CDR3 reads CASRGGPSPETQYF. The CDR3 DNA sequence: TGTGCCAGCAGGGGAGGACCATCCCCAGAGACCCAGTACTTC. This chain links TRBV5-5 with TRBJ2-5; D possibly corresponds to TRBD2 (6 bases). Trimming took off 5 bases at V and 4 bases at J, with 15 bases between the two ends. The CDR3 totals 14 residues. Germline values: CDR1 SGHKS, CDR2 YYEKEE (reference sequence).

This chain connects TRBV28 to TRBJ1-4, with a tentative D call TRBD1 (6 bases). Germline V gene data show CDR1 as MDHEN and CDR2 as SYDVKM. The CDR3 length is 16 residues. With 4 bases removed from V and 7 bases from J, the gap between germline ends came to 19 bases. CDR3: CASSSGRGVPSEKLFF. The CDR3 bases are TGTGCCAGCAGTTCCGGGAGGGGGGTCCCCAGTGAAAAACTGTTTTTT.

V gene TRBV3-1 (or the pseudogene TRBV3-2) combines with J gene TRBJ1-1; D is perhaps TRBD1 (5 bases). The CDR3 covers 13 residues. The V end was cut by 5 bases, the J end by 1 base, with 8 bases between. Germline V gene data show CDR1 as LGHDT and CDR2 as YNNKEL (reference sequence). The DNA for the CDR3 is TGTGCCAGCAGCTTGGGGGGGAACACTGAAGCTTTCTTT. This encodes CASSLGGNTEAFF.

This chain links TRBV3-1 (or the pseudogene TRBV3-2) with TRBJ2-1; the D gene is possibly TRBD1 (6 bases). CDR1 is LGHDT and CDR2 is YNNKEL in the germline V gene (reference sequence). CDR3 length: 15 amino acids. V was shortened by 0 bases and J by 4 bases, with 10 bases between the two germline ends. CDR3 loop: CASSQDGQGYNEQFF. The CDR3 region has the DNA TGTGCCAGCAGCCAAGATGGCCAGGGGTACAATGAGCAGTTCTTC.

This sequence joins TRBV5-1 and TRBJ1-2; D uncertain. V lost 0 bases to trimming and J lost 1 base, with 13 bases between them. Germline V CDR1 and CDR2: SGHRS, YFSETQ. CDR3 length: 16 amino acids. The CDR3 here is CASSLEATSYNYGYTF. CDR3 DNA: TGCGCCAGCAGCTTGGAAGCAACCTCCTATAACTATGGCTACACCTTC.

CDR3 bases: TGTGCCTGTTCTGGACAGCCCACCGATACGCAGTATTTT. It translates to CACSGQPTDTQYF. The chain employs TRBV30 and TRBJ2-3; weak D call: TRBD1 (6 bases). CDR3 length: 13 amino acids. Trimming pared 6 bases from V and 6 bases from J, leaving 16 bases between. Germline loops: CDR1 GTSNPN, CDR2 SVGIG (reference sequence).

The CDR3 here is CASSEYGTAHYEQYF. The DNA of the CDR3 is TGTGCCAGCAGTGAATATGGGACAGCACACTACGAGCAGTACTTC. V gene TRBV6-1 combines with J gene TRBJ2-7; 7 nucleotides match TRBD1. With 2 bases clipped from V and 3 bases from J, the junction kept 7 bases outside the gene matches. Looked up from germline, CDR1 is MNHNS and CDR2 is SASEGT. This CDR3 spans 15 amino acids.

This clone was counted a few times. The rearrangement uses TRBV27 and TRBJ2-7; 10 bases match TRBD2. Per the germline V gene, CDR1 is MNHEY and CDR2 is SMNVEV (reference sequence). This CDR3 is built from 13 residues. The trim removed 7 bases at V and 5 bases at J, leaving 5 bases unmatched. The CDR3, as DNA: TGTGCCAGCAATAGCGGGAGGAGGAACGAGCAGTACTTC. Protein: CASNSGRRNEQYF.

This chain links TRBV19 with TRBJ1-3, with D uncertain. V lost 7 bases to trimming and J lost 8 bases, with 9 bases between them. The CDR3 is 11 amino acids. Germline V gene data show CDR1 as LNHDA and CDR2 as SQIVND (reference sequence). CDR3 sequence: CASTGSDTIYF. In DNA, the CDR3 is TGTGCCAGTACCGGATCGGACACCATATATTTT.

The J gene is TRBJ2-3, the V gene TRBV11-2, with 7 bases that match TRBD2. The CDR3 contains 18 residues. With V trimmed by 2 bases and J by 1 base, 12 bases remained unmatched. Germline lookup yields CDR1 SGHAT and CDR2 FQNNGV. For the CDR3, the DNA is TGTGCCAGCAGCTTAAACCGTAGCGGGCGGAGGGGCACAGATACGCAGTATTTT. Translation gives CASSLNRSGRRGTDTQYF.

The chain has TRBV18 and TRBJ1-5, with a weak D call TRBD1 (6 bases). Looked up from germline, CDR1 is KGHSH and CDR2 is LQKENI. V lost 8 bases and J lost 3, with 14 bases in between. The CDR3 spans 14 residues. The CDR3 DNA reads TGTGCCAGCCGCCACCGGGACAACAATCAGCCCCAGCATTTT. This gives the protein CASRHRDNNQPQHF.

The chain joins TRBV28 to TRBJ1-2; 9 bases match TRBD1. Germline assignment: CDR1 MDHEN and CDR2 SYDVKM. V was pared by 7 bases and J by 8 bases, with 11 bases of the junction left unmatched. The CDR3 is made up of 14 amino acids. The CDR3 region is CASTYRDRVEGYTF. DNA of the CDR3: TGTGCCAGCACCTACCGGGACAGGGTCGAGGGCTACACCTTC.

This clone occurred once. The chain uses TRBV19 and TRBJ1-5, with TRBD1 matching over 11 bases. The CDR3 is 16 residues long. J lost 6 bases, V lost 7 bases, and 11 bases had no gene match. Germline V gene data show CDR1 as LNHDA and CDR2 as SQIVND (reference sequence). CDR3 protein: CASTQWDRGKIQPQHF. The CDR3 bases are TGTGCCAGTACCCAATGGGACAGGGGGAAGATTCAGCCCCAGCATTTT.

The chain recombines TRBV5-1 with TRBJ1-4; D unresolved. V lost 3 bases and J 2 bases, leaving 11 bases between the germline ends. Germline CDR1 is SGHRS and CDR2 is YFSETQ. This CDR3 is built from 15 residues. DNA for the CDR3: TGCGCCAGCAGCTCGCAGAGGGCCACTAATGAAAAACTGTTTTTT. Amino acid sequence: CASSSQRATNEKLFF.

The J gene is TRBJ2-1, the V gene TRBV28; D possibly matches TRBD1 or TRBD2 (5 bases each). Looked up from germline, CDR1 is MDHEN and CDR2 is SYDVKM. V lost 5 bases and J 10 bases, leaving 12 bases between the germline ends. This CDR3 comprises 12 residues. The CDR3 loop reads CASSTPWGEQFF. As DNA, the CDR3 is TGTGCCAGCAGTACTCCCTGGGGGGAGCAGTTCTTC.

Turning to this clone: The sample holds other DNA sequences that translate to the same CDR3. The V gene is TRBV27, the J gene TRBJ1-1; tentatively, D is TRBD1 (5 bases). Germline V gene sequence: CDR1 MNHEY, CDR2 SMNVEV (reference sequence). V lost 2 bases and J 4 bases, leaving 8 bases between the germline ends. This CDR3 is 13 amino acids long. CDR3 protein: CASSLGGGTEAFF. DNA for the CDR3: TGTGCCAGCAGTTTAGGGGGGGGCACTGAAGCTTTCTTT.

The sample holds one count of this clone. The chain uses TRBV3-1 (or the pseudogene TRBV3-2) and TRBJ2-3; TRBD2 matches 13 bases. After removal of 3 bases from V and 5 bases from J, the junction contained 8 bases not matched to a gene. The length of the CDR3 is 17 residues. The germline CDR1 and CDR2 sequences are LGHDT and YNNKEL (reference sequence). CDR3: CASSQKRLAGGGDTQYF. CDR3 bases: TGTGCCAGCAGCCAGAAACGACTAGCGGGAGGTGGAGATACGCAGTATTTT.

The V gene is TRBV27, the J gene TRBJ1-5, with no clear D. Trimming took off 5 bases at V and 3 bases at J, with 8 bases between the two ends. The germline CDR1 and CDR2 sequences are MNHEY and SMNVEV (reference sequence). This CDR3 has 13 amino acids. CDR3 coding DNA: TGTGCCAGCAGTAACGGACCCAATCAGCCCCAGCATTTT. Its translation: CASSNGPNQPQHF.

V gene TRBV4-1 combines with J gene TRBJ1-2, with D perhaps TRBD1 (6 bases). In germline, CDR1 is MGHRA, CDR2 YSYEKL. The CDR3 loop spans 14 amino acids. The V gene lost 4 bases and the J gene lost 6 bases, with 15 bases spanning the gap. CDR3 amino acids: CASSLRWGGDGYTF. CDR3 coding DNA: TGCGCCAGCAGCCTGCGGTGGGGGGGCGATGGCTACACCTTC.

CDR3 protein: CASSRLGLAENNEQFF. CDR3 nucleotide sequence: TGTGCCAGCAGTCGCCTGGGGCTAGCGGAGAACAATGAGCAGTTCTTC. The V and J genes are TRBV7-8 and TRBJ2-1, with 7 bases that match TRBD2. CDR1 is SGHVS, CDR2 FQNEAQ, per germline. The CDR3 is made up of 16 amino acids. J gave up 5 bases and V 6 bases, and 13 bases lay outside the gene matches.

The rearrangement uses TRBV19 and TRBJ2-1; 13 positions agree with TRBD2. From germline, CDR1 is LNHDA and CDR2 SQIVND (reference sequence). After removal of 3 bases from V and 13 bases from J, the junction contained 9 bases not matched to a gene. The CDR3 is made up of 15 amino acids. CDR3 nucleotides: TGTGCCAGTAGTATTCGGGGGACTAGCGGGATCCTCCAGTTCTTC. Translated, it gives CASSIRGTSGILQFF.

The rearrangement links TRBV28 to TRBJ2-1; 8 nucleotides line up with TRBD2. The V gene's germline CDR1 is MDHEN and CDR2 SYDVKM. This CDR3 spans 14 amino acids. Trimming took 6 bases from V and 7 from J; bases not matched to a gene: 8. The CDR3 coding sequence is TGTGCCAGCAGCTCGGGAGGGCCAGTGAATGAGCAGTTCTTC. Its translation: CASSSGGPVNEQFF.

There are a few counts of this clone. The genes are TRBV9 and TRBJ2-7; D unresolved. V gave up 0 bases and J gave up 0 bases, with 7 bases separating them. CDR1 is SGDLS, CDR2 YYNGEE, per germline. This CDR3 is built from 14 residues. Here the CDR3 DNA reads TGTGCCAGCAGCGTAGTAGACAACTCCTACGAGCAGTACTTC. Amino acid sequence: CASSVVDNSYEQYF.

V and J are TRBV3-1 (or the pseudogene TRBV3-2) and TRBJ1-1, with 7 bases identical to TRBD1. This CDR3 is built from 19 residues. The germline CDR1 and CDR2 sequences are LGHDT and YNNKEL (reference sequence). Unmatched junction bases numbered 14, after V lost 0 bases and J lost 1 base. The chain's CDR3 is CASSQDLGGLSNWNTEAFF. Here the CDR3 DNA reads TGTGCCAGCAGCCAAGATTTAGGGGGCCTGAGTAATTGGAACACTGAAGCTTTCTTT.

This rearrangement joins TRBV12-5 to TRBJ1-2, with a weak D call TRBD1 (6 bases). This CDR3 contains 13 residues. Trimming took off 4 bases at V and 4 bases at J, with 10 bases between the two ends. Germline CDR1 reads LGHNT; CDR2 reads FRNRAP. The CDR3 bases are TGTGCTAGTGGTTCGGGGGGCAGCTATGGCTACACCTTC. Translating it yields CASGSGGSYGYTF.

The rearrangement joins TRBV11-2 to TRBJ2-2, with no clear D. The CDR3 has 15 residues. Germline CDR1 is SGHAT and CDR2 is FQNNGV. The V end was cut by 5 bases, the J end by 5 bases, with 15 bases between. CDR3 bases: TGTGCCAGCAGCGTTAGGGAAGCACGGACCGGGGAGCTGTTTTTT. This translates into CASSVREARTGELFF.

The chain joins TRBV4-1 to TRBJ2-3; 11 nucleotides agree with TRBD1. V shed 1 base, J shed 5 bases, and the junction held 5 bases outside the gene matches. Germline CDR1 MGHRA, CDR2 YSYEKL. This CDR3 spans 16 amino acids. The CDR3 nucleotides read TGCGCCAGCAGCCAAGTCGGACAGGGGGCGGGAGATACGCAGTATTTT. Its translation is CASSQVGQGAGDTQYF.

The chain carries TRBV12-5 and TRBJ2-2; D gene uncertain. This CDR3 comprises 16 residues. Between the trimmed V and J ends, which lost 0 bases and 0 bases, there was a span of 8 bases. Germline V CDR1 and CDR2: LGHNT, FRNRAP. In nucleotides, the CDR3 is TGTGCTAGTGGTTTGGTTTCCAGTTCGAACACCGGGGAGCTGTTTTTT. This gives the protein CASGLVSSSNTGELFF.